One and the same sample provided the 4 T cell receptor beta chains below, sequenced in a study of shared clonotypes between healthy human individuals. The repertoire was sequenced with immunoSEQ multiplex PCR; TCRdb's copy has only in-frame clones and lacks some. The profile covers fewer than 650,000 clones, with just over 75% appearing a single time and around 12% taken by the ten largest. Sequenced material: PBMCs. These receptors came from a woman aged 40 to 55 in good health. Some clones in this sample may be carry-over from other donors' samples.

The CDR3 coding sequence is TGTGCCAGCAGCTCCCCATCAACGGGGGGCTACACCTTC. Protein sequence: CASSSPSTGGYTF. V gene TRBV5-4 combines with J gene TRBJ1-2; D remains unclear. This CDR3 spans 13 amino acids. Trimming left V 3 bases short and J 8 bases short, with 14 bases between. Germline V lookup: CDR1 SGHNT, CDR2 YYREEE (reference sequence).

The CDR3 spells CASKRGRPGRKLFF. In DNA, the CDR3 is TGTGCCAGCAAACGGGGCAGGCCGGGAAGGAAACTGTTTTTT. This chain links TRBV21-1 with TRBJ1-4. TRBV21-1 is deemed a pseudogene. The CDR3 contains 14 residues.

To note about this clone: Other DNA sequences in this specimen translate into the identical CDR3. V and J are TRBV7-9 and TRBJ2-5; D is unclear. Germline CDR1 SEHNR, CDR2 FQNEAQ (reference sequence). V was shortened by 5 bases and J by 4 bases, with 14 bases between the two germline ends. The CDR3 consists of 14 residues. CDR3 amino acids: CASSASGRGETQYF. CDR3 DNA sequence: TGTGCCAGCAGCGCCTCCGGGCGTGGAGAGACCCAGTACTTC. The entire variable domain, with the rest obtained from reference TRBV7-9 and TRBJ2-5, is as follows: DTGVSQNPRHKITKRGQNVTFRCDPISEHNRLYWYRQTLGQGPEFLTYFQNEAQLEKSRLLSDRFSAERPKGSFSTLEIQRTEQGDSAMYLCASSASGRGETQYFGPGTRLLVL.

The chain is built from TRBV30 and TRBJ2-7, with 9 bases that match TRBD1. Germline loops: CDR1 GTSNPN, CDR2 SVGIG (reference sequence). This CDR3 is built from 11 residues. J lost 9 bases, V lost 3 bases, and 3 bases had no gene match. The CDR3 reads CAWRTGGGQYF. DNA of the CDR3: TGTGCCTGGAGGACAGGGGGTGGGCAGTACTTC.